The present T cell receptor (beta chain) was sequenced within a study of T cell responses to AZD1222 COVID-19 vaccine. Points on this clone: Its target is not known.

Trimming removed 3 bases at V and 1 base at J, with 12 bases between. Germline CDR1 MNHNS, CDR2 SASEGT. The CDR3 sequence is 15 residues long. Study-wide points: White British ancestry dominated among donors, who included more females, and clonal diversity was possibly underestimated. Rises in breadth and depth of Spike-specific TCRs came after two AZD1222 doses. AZD1222 recipients seropositive at baseline numbered only five or six.

Using immunoSEQ multiplex PCR, the repertoire was profiled, and TCRdb retains in-frame clones only, with some absent. The sample consists of approximately 100,000 clones, 88% of them appearing once. The TCR originated in an adult in good health. The rearrangement links TRBV6-1 to TRBJ1-1; no clear D. Sequencing was performed on peripheral blood, taken on day 0 of AZD1222 vaccination. The CDR3 region is CASSDVGRPNTEAFF. CDR3 coding DNA: TGTGCCAGCAGTGATGTCGGACGGCCGAACACTGAAGCTTTCTTT.